These T cell receptor beta chains were read from a single sample in a study of shared clonotypes between healthy human individuals. The repertoire was sequenced with immunoSEQ multiplex PCR; TCRdb's copy has only in-frame clones and lacks some. Of roughly 2.1 million clones listed, 93% were seen once; the top ten hold around 1.7%. The sample consisted of naive CD8+ T cells from PBMCs. The receptors were sampled from a man younger than 35 in good health. Some clones in this sample may be carry-over from other donors' samples. CDR3s include the opening cysteine and the closing phenylalanine or tryptophan. Each record gives: D gene, V gene, J gene, CDR3 DNA, CDR3 protein. A D gene is named only where the DNA matches it firmly.

D: -
V: TRBV28
J: TRBJ2-1
DNA: TGTGCCAGCAGTTTACCAGGAGAATACGAGTTCTTC
CDR3: CASSLPGEYEFF

D: -
V: TRBV29-1
J: TRBJ2-2
DNA: TGCAGCGCTACTTTTGGCGGGGAGCTGTTTTTT
CDR3: CSATFGGELFF

D: TRBD1
V: TRBV7-9
J: TRBJ2-1
DNA: TGTGCCAGCAGCTCCGGACAGGGGGGAGATGAGCAGTTCTTC
CDR3: CASSSGQGGDEQFF

D: TRBD1
V: TRBV19
J: TRBJ1-1
DNA: TGTGCCAGTAGTGGACCCGGGACAGGGGAAGGCACTGAAGCTTTCTTT
CDR3: CASSGPGTGEGTEAFF

D: -
V: TRBV4-1
J: TRBJ2-7
DNA: TGCGCCAGCAGCCCCACCGGCTACGAGCAGTACTTC
CDR3: CASSPTGYEQYF

D: TRBD2
V: TRBV5-4
J: TRBJ2-1
DNA: TGTGCCAGCAGCCGCCGGGACTACGAGGACAATGAGCAGTTCTTC
CDR3: CASSRRDYEDNEQFF

D: TRBD1
V: TRBV28
J: TRBJ1-5
DNA: TGTGCCAGCACCCAGACAGGGAGCAATCAGCCCCAGCATTTT
CDR3: CASTQTGSNQPQHF

D: -
V: TRBV27
J: TRBJ1-1
DNA: TGTGCCAGCAGTTTATCCAGGCGGGGGAACACTGAAGCTTTCTTT
CDR3: CASSLSRRGNTEAFF

D: TRBD1
V: TRBV5-5
J: TRBJ2-3
DNA: TGTGCCAGCAGCACCCGACAGGGGGCAGAATCGGATACGCAGTATTTT
CDR3: CASSTRQGAESDTQYF

D: -
V: TRBV27
J: TRBJ1-1
DNA: TGTGCCAGCAGTTTAATGGGGGGGCAGAGGAGCACTGAAGCTTTCTTT
CDR3: CASSLMGGQRSTEAFF

D: -
V: TRBV6-5
J: TRBJ1-2
DNA: TGTGCCAGCAGTTATCGGCAGAGCGGGACTAACTATGGCTACACCTTC
CDR3: CASSYRQSGTNYGYTF

D: -
V: TRBV19
J: TRBJ2-7
DNA: TGTGCCAGTAGTACCGGGCACTCCTACGAGCAGTACTTC
CDR3: CASSTGHSYEQYF

D: -
V: TRBV27
J: TRBJ1-1
DNA: TGTGCCAGCAGTATAAGACAAGGTCTCACAAGAGCTTTCTTT
CDR3: CASSIRQGLTRAFF